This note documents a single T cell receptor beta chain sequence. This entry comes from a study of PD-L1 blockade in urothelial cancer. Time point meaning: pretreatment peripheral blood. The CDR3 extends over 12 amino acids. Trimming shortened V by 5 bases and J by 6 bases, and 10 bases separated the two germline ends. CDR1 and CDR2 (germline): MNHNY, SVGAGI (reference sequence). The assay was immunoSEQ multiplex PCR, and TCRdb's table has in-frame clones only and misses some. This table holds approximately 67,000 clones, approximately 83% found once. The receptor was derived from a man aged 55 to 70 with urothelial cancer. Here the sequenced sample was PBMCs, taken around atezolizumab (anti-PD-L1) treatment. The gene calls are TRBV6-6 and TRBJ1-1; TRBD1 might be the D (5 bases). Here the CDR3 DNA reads TGTGCCAGCAGTGGGGGGGGATCTGAAGCTTTCTTT. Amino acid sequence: CASSGGGSEAFF.